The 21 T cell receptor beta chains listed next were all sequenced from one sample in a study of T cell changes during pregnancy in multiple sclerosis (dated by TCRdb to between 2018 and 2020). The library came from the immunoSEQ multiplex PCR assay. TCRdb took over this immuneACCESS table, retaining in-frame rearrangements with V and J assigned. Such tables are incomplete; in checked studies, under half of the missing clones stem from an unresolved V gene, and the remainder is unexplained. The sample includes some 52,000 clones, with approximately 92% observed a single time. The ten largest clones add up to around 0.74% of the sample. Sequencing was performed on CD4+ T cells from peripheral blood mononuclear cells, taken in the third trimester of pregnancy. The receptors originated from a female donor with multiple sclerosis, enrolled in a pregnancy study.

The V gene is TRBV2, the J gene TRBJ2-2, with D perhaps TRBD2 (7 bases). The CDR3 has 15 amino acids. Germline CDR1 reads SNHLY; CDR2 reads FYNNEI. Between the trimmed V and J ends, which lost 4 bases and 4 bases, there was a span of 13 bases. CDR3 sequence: CASSGRGRGTGELFF. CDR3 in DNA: TGTGCCAGCAGTGGGCGGGGGCGGGGCACCGGGGAGCTGTTTTTT.

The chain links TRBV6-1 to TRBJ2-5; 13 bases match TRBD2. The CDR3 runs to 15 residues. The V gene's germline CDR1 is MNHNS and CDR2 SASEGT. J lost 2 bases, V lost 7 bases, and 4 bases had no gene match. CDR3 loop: CASTRTSGGQETQYF. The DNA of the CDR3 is TGTGCCAGCACCAGGACTAGCGGGGGACAAGAGACCCAGTACTTC.

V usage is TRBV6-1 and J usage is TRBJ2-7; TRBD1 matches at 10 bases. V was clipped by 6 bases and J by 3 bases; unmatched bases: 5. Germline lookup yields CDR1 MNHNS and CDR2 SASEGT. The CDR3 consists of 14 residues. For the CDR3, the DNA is TGTGCCAGCAGGAGGGGACAGGGGCACTACGAGCAGTACTTC. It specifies CASRRGQGHYEQYF.

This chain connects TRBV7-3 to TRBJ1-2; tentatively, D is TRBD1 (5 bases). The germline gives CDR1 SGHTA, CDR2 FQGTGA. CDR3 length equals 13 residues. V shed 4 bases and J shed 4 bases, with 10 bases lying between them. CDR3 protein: CASSWRDGYGYTF. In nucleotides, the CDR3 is TGTGCCAGCAGCTGGAGGGACGGCTATGGCTACACCTTC.

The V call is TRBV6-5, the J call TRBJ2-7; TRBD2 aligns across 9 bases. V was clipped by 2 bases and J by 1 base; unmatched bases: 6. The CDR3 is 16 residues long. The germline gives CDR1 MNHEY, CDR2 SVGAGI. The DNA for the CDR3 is TGTGCCAGCAGTTACGGAGCCCTAGCGGGGTCCTACGAGCAGTACTTC. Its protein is CASSYGALAGSYEQYF.

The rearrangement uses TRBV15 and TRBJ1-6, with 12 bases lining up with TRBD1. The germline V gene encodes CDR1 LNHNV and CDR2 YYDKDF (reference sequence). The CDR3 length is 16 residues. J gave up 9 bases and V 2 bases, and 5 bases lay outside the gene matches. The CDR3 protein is CATSRRRGQGASPLHF. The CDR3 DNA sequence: TGTGCCACCAGCAGAAGAAGGGGACAGGGGGCTTCACCCCTCCACTTT.

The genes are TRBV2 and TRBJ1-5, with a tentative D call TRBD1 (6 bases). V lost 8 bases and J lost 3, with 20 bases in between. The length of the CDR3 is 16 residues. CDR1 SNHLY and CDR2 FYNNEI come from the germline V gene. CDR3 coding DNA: TGTGCCAGCCGTGCCCCCGGGACACCCTACAATCAGCCCCAGCATTTT. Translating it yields CASRAPGTPYNQPQHF.

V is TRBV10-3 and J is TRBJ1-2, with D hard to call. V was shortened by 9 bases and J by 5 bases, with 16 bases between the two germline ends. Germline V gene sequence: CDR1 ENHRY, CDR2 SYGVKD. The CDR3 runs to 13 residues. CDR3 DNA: TGTGCCATACACCGGGAGGCGGGGTATGGCTACACCTTC. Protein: CAIHREAGYGYTF.

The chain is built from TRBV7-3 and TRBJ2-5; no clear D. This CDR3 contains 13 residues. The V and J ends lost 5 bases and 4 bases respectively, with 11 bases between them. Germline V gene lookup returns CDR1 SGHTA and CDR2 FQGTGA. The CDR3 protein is CASSRSNRETQYF. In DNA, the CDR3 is TGTGCCAGCAGCCGCAGTAATCGAGAGACCCAGTACTTC. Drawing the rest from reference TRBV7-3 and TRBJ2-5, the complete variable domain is GAGVSQTPSNKVTEKGKYVELRCDPISGHTALYWYRQSLGQGPEFLIYFQGTGAADDSGLPNDRFFAVRPEGSVSTLKIQRTERGDSAVYLCASSRSNRETQYFGPGTRLLVL.

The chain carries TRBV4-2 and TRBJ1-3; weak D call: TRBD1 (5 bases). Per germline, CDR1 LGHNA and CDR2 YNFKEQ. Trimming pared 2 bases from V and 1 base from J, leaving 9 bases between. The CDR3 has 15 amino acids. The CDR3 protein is CASSQRDSSGNTIYF. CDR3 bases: TGTGCCAGCAGCCAACGCGACAGTTCTGGAAACACCATATATTTT.

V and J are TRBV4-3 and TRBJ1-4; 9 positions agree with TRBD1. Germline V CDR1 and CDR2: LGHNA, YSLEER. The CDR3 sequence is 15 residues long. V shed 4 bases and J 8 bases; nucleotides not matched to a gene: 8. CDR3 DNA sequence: TGCGCCAGCAGCCCCGGGGACAGGGTTGAAGAAAAACTGTTTTTT. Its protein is CASSPGDRVEEKLFF.

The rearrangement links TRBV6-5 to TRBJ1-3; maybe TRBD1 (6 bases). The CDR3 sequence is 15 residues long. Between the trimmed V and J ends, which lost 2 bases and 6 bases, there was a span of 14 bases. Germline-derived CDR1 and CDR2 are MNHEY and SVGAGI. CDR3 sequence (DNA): TGTGCCAGCAGTTACCAAACCGACAGGCCAAACACCATATATTTT. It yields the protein CASSYQTDRPNTIYF.

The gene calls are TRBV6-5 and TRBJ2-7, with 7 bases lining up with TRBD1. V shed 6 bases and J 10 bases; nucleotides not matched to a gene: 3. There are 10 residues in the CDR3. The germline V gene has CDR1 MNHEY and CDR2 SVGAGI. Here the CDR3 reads CASSRQGQYF. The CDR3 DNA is TGTGCCAGCAGCCGACAGGGACAGTACTTC.

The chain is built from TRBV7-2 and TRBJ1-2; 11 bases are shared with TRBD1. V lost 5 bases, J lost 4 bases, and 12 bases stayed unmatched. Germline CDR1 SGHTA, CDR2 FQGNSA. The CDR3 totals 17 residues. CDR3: CASSPRTGGSRVYGYTF. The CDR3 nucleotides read TGTGCCAGCAGCCCCAGGACAGGGGGCTCTAGGGTCTATGGCTACACCTTC.

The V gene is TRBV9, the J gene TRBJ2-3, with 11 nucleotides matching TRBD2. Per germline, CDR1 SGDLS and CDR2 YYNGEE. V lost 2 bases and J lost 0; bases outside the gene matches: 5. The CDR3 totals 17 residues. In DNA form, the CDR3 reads TGTGCCAGCAGCGTCACCCTAGCGGGGGGTAGCACAGATACGCAGTATTTT. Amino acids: CASSVTLAGGSTDTQYF. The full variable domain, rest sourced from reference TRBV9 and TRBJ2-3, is DSGVTQTPKHLITATGQRVTLRCSPRSGDLSVYWYQQSLDQGLQFLIQYYNGEERAKGNILERFSAQQFPDLHSELNLSSLELGDSALYFCASSVTLAGGSTDTQYFGPGTRLTVL.

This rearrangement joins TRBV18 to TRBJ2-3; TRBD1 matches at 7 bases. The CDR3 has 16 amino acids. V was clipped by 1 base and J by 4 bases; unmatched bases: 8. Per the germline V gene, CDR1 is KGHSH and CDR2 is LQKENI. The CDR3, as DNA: TGTGCCAGCTCACCACTTTTTGACAGGGTATCAGATACGCAGTATTTT. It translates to CASSPLFDRVSDTQYF. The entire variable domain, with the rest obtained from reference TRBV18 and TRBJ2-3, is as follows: NAGVMQNPRHLVRRRGQEARLRCSPMKGHSHVYWYRQLPEEGLKFMVYLQKENIIDESGMPKERFSAEFPKEGPSILRIQQVVRGDSAAYFCASSPLFDRVSDTQYFGPGTRLTVL.

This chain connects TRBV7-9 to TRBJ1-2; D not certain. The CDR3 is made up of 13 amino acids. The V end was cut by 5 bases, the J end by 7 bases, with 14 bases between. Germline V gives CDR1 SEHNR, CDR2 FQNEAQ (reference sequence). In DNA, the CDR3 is TGTGCCAGCAGCCCTTTCCCGGGTGTTGGCTACACCTTC. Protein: CASSPFPGVGYTF.

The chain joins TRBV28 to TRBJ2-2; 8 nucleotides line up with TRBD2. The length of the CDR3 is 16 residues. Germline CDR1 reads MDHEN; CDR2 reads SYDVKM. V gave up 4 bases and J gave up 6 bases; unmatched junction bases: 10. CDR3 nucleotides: TGTGCCAGCAGTTCCTTTTCCCCGGGGGGGGCCGGGGAGCTGTTTTTT. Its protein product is CASSSFSPGGAGELFF. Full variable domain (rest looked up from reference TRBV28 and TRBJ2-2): DVKVTQSSRYLVKRTGEKVFLECVQDMDHENMFWYRQDPGLGLRLIYFSYDVKMKEKGDIPEGYSVSREKKERFSLILESASTNQTSMYLCASSSFSPGGAGELFFGEGSRLTVL.

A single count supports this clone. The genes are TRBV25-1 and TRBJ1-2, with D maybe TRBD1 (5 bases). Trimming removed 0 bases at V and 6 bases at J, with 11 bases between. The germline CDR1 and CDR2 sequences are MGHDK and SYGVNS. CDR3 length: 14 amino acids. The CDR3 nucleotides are TGTGCCAGCAGTGAATATGGACAATTCCATGGCTACACCTTC. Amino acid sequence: CASSEYGQFHGYTF.

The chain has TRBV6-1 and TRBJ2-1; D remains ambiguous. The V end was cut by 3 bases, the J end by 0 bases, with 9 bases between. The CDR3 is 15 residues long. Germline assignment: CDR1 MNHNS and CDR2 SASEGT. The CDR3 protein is CASSDRLSSYNEQFF. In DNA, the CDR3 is TGTGCCAGCAGTGATCGTTTGAGCTCCTACAATGAGCAGTTCTTC.

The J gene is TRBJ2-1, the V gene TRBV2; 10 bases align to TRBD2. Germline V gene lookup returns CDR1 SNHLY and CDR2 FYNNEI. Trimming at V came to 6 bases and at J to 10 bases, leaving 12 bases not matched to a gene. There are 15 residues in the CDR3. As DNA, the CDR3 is TGTGCCAGCAGCCCCCCGGGACTAGCGTTCGGGGAGCAGTTCTTC. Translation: CASSPPGLAFGEQFF.